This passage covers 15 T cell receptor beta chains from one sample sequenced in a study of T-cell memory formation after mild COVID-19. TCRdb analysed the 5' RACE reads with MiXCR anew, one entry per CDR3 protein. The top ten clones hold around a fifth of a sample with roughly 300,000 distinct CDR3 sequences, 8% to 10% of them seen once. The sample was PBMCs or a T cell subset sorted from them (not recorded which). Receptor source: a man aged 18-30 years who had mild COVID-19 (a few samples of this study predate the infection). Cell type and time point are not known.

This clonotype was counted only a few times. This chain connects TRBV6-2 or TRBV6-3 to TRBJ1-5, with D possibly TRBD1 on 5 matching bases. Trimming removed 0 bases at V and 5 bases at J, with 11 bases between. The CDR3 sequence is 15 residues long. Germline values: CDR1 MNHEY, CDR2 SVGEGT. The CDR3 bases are TGTGCCAGCAGTTACTCACCGGGGGAATATCAGCCCCAGCATTTT. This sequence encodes CASSYSPGEYQPQHF.

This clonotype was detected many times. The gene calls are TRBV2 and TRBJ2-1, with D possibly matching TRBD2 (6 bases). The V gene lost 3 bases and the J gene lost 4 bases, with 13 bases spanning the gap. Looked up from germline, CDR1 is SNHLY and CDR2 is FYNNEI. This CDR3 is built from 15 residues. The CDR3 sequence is CASSELTSPYNEQFF. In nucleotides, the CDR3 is TGTGCCAGCAGTGAGTTAACTAGCCCGTACAATGAGCAGTTCTTC.

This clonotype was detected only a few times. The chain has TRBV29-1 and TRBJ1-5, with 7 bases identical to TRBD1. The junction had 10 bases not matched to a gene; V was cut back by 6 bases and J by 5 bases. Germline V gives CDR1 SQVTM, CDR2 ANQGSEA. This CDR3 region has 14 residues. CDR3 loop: CSVRDRSRDQPQHF. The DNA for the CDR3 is TGCAGCGTCAGGGACAGAAGTAGGGATCAGCCCCAGCATTTT.

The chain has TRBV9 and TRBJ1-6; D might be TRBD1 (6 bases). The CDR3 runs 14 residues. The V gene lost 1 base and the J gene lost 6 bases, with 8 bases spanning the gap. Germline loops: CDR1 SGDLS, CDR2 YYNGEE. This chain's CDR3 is CASSVKGGNSPLHF. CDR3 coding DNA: TGTGCCAGCAGCGTAAAGGGGGGTAATTCACCCCTCCACTTT.

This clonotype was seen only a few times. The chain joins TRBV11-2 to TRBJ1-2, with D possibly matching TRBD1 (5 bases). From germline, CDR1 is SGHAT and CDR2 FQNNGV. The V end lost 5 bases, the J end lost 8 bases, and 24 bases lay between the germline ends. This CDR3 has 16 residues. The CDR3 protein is CASSTLYRTSKGGYTF. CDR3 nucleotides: TGTGCCAGCAGCACCCTTTACCGTACTTCTAAGGGGGGCTACACCTTC. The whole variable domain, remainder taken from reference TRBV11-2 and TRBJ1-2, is EAGVAQSPRYKIIEKRQSVAFWCNPISGHATLYWYQQILGQGPKLLIQFQNNGVVDDSQLPKDRFSAERLKGVDSTLKIQPAKLEDSAVYLCASSTLYRTSKGGYTFGSGTRLTVV.

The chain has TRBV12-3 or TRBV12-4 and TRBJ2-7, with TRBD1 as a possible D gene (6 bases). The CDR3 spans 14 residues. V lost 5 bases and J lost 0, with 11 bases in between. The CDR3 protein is CASSLHRVSYEQYF. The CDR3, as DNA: TGTGCCAGCAGTCTTCACAGGGTCTCCTACGAGCAGTACTTC.

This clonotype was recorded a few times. The CDR3: CASSLRGGGNIQYF. The DNA of the CDR3 is TGTGCCAGCAGCTTGCGCGGGGGGGGAAACATTCAGTACTTC. The J gene is TRBJ2-4, the V gene TRBV7-9, with 9 bases matching TRBD2. Germline V gives CDR1 SEHNR, CDR2 FQNEAQ (reference sequence). The CDR3 contains 14 residues. V lost 3 bases, J lost 6 bases, and 3 bases stayed unmatched.

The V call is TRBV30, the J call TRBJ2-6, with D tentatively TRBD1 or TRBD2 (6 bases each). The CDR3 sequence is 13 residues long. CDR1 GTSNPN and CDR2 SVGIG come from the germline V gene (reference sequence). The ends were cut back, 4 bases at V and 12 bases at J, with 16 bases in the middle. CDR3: CAWNRGLSGVLTF. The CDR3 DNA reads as TGTGCCTGGAATCGGGGGCTCTCGGGCGTCCTGACTTTC.

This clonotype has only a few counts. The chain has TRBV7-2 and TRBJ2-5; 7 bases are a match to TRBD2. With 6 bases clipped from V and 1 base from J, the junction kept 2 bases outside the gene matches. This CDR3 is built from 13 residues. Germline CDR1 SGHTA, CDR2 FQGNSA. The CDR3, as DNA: TGTGCCAGCAGGCGACTAGCCCAAGAGACCCAGTACTTC. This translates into CASRRLAQETQYF.

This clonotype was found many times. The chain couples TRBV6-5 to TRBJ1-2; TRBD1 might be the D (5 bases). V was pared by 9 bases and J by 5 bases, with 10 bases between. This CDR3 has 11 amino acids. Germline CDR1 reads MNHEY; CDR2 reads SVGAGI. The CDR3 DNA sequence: TGTGCCAGGGAAAGGGGATATGGCTACACCTTC. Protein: CARERGYGYTF.

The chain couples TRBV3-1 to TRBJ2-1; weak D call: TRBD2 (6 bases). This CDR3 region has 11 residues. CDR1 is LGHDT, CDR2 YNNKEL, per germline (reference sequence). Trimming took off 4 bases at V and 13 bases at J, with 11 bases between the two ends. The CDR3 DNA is TGTGCCAGCAGCCGCCGGGACTCCCAGTTCTTC. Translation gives CASSRRDSQFF.

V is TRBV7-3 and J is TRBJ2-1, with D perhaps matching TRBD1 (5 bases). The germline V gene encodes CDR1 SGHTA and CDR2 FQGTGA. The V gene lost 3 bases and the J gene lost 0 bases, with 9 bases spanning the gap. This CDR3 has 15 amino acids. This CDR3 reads CASSFQGSSYNEQFF. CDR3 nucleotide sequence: TGTGCCAGCAGCTTTCAGGGAAGCTCCTACAATGAGCAGTTCTTC.

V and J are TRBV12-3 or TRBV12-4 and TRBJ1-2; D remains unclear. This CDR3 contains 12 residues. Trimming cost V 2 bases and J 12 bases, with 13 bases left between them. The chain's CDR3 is CASSLPVSPNTF. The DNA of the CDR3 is TGTGCCAGCAGTTTACCTGTATCCCCAAACACCTTC.

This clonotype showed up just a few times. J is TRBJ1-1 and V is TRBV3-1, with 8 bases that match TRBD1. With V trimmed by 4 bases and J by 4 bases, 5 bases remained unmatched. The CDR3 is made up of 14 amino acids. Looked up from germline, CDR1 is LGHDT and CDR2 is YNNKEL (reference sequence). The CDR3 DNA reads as TGTGCCAGCAGCCGCCAAACAGGGGGCACTGAAGCTTTCTTT. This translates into CASSRQTGGTEAFF.

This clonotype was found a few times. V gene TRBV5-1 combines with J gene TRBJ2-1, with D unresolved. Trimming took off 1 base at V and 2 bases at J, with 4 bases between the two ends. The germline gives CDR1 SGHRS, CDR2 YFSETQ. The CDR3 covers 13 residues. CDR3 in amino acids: CASSLTTYNEQFF. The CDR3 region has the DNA TGCGCCAGCAGCTTGACAACCTACAATGAGCAGTTCTTC.